The 11 T cell receptor beta chains reported below all come from one sample, sequenced in a study of blood T cell repertoires in COVID-19. The method was immunoSEQ multiplex PCR; TCRdb's version includes in-frame clones alone and lacks a portion of them. Of some 180,000 clones in the sample, around 90% are singletons; the top ten hold roughly 0.56%. Sequencing was performed on peripheral blood. These receptors originate from a man in his forties or fifties with acute or convalescent COVID-19.

The rearrangement joins TRBV19 to TRBJ2-3; 14 bases align to TRBD2. Germline-derived CDR1 and CDR2 are LNHDA and SQIVND (reference sequence). This CDR3 spans 17 amino acids. Germline trimming cut 4 bases from V and 4 bases from J; bases unmatched to any gene: 7. CDR3 DNA sequence: TGTGCCAGTAGTAATCTCCGGACTAGCGGGAGGCCAGATACGCAGTATTTT. Translation gives CASSNLRTSGRPDTQYF.

The chain combines TRBV5-4 with TRBJ2-3; 11 positions agree with TRBD1. V dropped 4 bases and J dropped 7; count of bases not matched to a gene: 5. The CDR3 is 14 amino acids. CDR1 and CDR2 from the germline V gene are SGHNT and YYREEE (reference sequence). CDR3 DNA: TGTGCCAGCAGCCCGGGACAGGGGGTGAATACGCAGTATTTT. It specifies CASSPGQGVNTQYF.

The chain has TRBV7-8 and TRBJ2-7; TRBD1 matches 8 bases. V shed 2 bases, J shed 4 bases, and the junction held 4 bases outside the gene matches. The germline CDR1 and CDR2 sequences are SGHVS and FQNEAQ. CDR3 size: 14 residues. The CDR3 sequence is CASSLTDRGYEQYF. The CDR3 coding sequence is TGTGCCAGCAGCTTAACCGACAGGGGTTACGAGCAGTACTTC.

The genes are TRBV6-2 or TRBV6-3 and TRBJ2-7; 7 bases agree with TRBD1. Germline trimming cut 2 bases from V and 0 bases from J; bases unmatched to any gene: 4. This CDR3 has 15 amino acids. Germline CDR1 is MNHEY and CDR2 is SVGEGT. DNA of the CDR3: TGTGCCAGCAGTTACAAGTCAGGGGGCTCCTACGAGCAGTACGTC. Translation: CASSYKSGGSYEQYV.

The V and J genes are TRBV5-4 and TRBJ1-6, with a weak D call TRBD1 (5 bases). V gave up 4 bases and J gave up 11 bases, with 13 bases separating them. This CDR3 has 13 residues. Looked up from germline, CDR1 is SGHNT and CDR2 is YYREEE (reference sequence). This CDR3 is CASSKTAATPLHF. In DNA, the CDR3 is TGTGCCAGCAGCAAGACAGCAGCTACACCCCTCCACTTT.

The chain joins TRBV3-1 (or the pseudogene TRBV3-2) to TRBJ1-4, with D hard to call. Germline V lookup: CDR1 LGHDT, CDR2 YNNKEL (reference sequence). Trimming stripped 5 bases from V and 8 bases from J, with 6 bases between. The CDR3 is 11 residues long. This CDR3 is CASSMREKLFF. The CDR3, as DNA: TGTGCCAGCAGCATGCGCGAAAAACTGTTTTTT.

The chain employs TRBV18 and TRBJ2-5; unclear D gene. Germline V gene sequence: CDR1 KGHSH, CDR2 LQKENI. This CDR3 has 14 residues. V was cut by 5 bases and J by 1 base, with 11 bases left in between. CDR3 in amino acids: CASSAPRIQETQYF. The DNA of the CDR3 is TGTGCCAGCTCAGCCCCCAGGATCCAAGAGACCCAGTACTTC.

J is TRBJ2-2 and V is TRBV7-6; possible D gene TRBD1, 6 bases. This CDR3 is 15 amino acids long. Germline V CDR1 and CDR2: SGHVS, FNYEAQ. The V and J ends lost 6 bases and 1 base respectively, with 12 bases between them. CDR3 nucleotide sequence: TGTGCCAGCAGACCGTTACAGGGGAACACCGGGGAGCTGTTTTTT. Protein product: CASRPLQGNTGELFF.

The V gene is TRBV19, the J gene TRBJ1-5, with 8 bases matching TRBD1. With 2 bases clipped from V and 8 bases from J, the junction kept 11 bases outside the gene matches. CDR1 and CDR2 from the germline V gene are LNHDA and SQIVND (reference sequence). This CDR3 spans 16 amino acids. In DNA, the CDR3 is TGTGCCAGTAGTATATTAGGACAGGGTACTTTTGAGCCCCAGCATTTT. Translating gives CASSILGQGTFEPQHF.

The CDR3 DNA sequence: TGTGCCAGCAGCGTCTCTACAGGTAGCACAGATACGCAGTATTTT. This codes for CASSVSTGSTDTQYF. The chain couples TRBV5-4 to TRBJ2-3, with a tentative D call TRBD1 (5 bases). The length of the CDR3 is 15 residues. Germline V CDR1 and CDR2: SGHNT, YYREEE (reference sequence). Trimming pared 4 bases from V and 0 bases from J, leaving 12 bases between.

The chain carries TRBV9 and TRBJ2-2, with 9 bases that match TRBD2. CDR1 is SGDLS, CDR2 YYNGEE, per germline. V dropped 5 bases and J dropped 6; count of bases not matched to a gene: 8. This CDR3 has 15 residues. The CDR3 DNA reads TGTGCCAGCAGGGGGGCTAGCGGGATGGCCGGGGAGCTGTTTTTT. Translated: CASRGASGMAGELFF.